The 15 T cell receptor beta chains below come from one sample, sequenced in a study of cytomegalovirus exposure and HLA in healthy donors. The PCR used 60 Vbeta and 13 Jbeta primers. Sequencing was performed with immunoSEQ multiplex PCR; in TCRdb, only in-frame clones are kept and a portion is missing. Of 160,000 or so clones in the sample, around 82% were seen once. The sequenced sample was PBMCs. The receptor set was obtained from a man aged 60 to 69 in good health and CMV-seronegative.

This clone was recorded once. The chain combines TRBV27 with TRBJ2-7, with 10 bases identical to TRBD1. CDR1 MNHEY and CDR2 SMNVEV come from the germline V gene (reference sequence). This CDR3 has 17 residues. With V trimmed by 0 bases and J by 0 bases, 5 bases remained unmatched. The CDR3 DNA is TGTGCCAGCAGTTTATCGCCCCGGACAGGGGGCTCCTACGAGCAGTACTTC. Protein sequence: CASSLSPRTGGSYEQYF.

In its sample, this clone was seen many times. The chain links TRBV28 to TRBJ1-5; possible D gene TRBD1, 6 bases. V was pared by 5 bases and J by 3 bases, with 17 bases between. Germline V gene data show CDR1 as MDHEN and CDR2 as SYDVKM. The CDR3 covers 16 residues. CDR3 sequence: CASSPAPRGPNQPQHF. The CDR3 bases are TGTGCCAGCAGTCCAGCCCCCAGGGGTCCCAATCAGCCCCAGCATTTT.

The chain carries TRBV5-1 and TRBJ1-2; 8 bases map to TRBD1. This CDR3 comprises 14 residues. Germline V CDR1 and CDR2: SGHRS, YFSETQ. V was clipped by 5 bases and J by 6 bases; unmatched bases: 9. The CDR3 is CASRDGDRGNGYTF. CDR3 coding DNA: TGCGCCAGCAGAGACGGTGACAGGGGCAATGGCTACACCTTC.

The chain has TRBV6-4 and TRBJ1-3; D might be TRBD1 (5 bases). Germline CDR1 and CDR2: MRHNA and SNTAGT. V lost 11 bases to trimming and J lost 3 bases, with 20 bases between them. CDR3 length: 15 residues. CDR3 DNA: TGTGCCGCCACGGATCGGGGGTATAATGGAAACACCATATATTTT. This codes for CAATDRGYNGNTIYF.

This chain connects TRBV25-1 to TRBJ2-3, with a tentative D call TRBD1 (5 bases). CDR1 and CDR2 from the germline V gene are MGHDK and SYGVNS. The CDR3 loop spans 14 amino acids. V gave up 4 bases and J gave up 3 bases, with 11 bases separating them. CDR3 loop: CASSVLGRTDTQYF. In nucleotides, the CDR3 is TGTGCCAGCAGTGTGCTGGGGCGGACAGATACGCAGTATTTT.

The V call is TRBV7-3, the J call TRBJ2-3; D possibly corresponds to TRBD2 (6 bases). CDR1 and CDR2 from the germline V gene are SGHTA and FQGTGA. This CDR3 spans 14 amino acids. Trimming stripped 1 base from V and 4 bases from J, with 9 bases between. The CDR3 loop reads CASSLIPSADTQYF. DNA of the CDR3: TGTGCCAGCAGCTTAATTCCTAGCGCAGATACGCAGTATTTT.

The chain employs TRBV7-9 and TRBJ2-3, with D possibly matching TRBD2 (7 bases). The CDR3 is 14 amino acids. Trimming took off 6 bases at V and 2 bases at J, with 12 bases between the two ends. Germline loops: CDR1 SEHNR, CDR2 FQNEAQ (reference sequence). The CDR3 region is CASRLRGPTDTQYF. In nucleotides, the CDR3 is TGTGCCAGCAGATTGCGGGGGCCCACAGATACGCAGTATTTT.

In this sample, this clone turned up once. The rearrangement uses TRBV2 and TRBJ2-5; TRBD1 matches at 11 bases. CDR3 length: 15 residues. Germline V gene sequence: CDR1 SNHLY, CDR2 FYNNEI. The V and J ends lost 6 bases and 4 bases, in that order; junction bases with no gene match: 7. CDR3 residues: CASRPDRGPRETQYF. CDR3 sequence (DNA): TGTGCCAGCAGACCGGACAGGGGGCCGAGAGAGACCCAGTACTTC.

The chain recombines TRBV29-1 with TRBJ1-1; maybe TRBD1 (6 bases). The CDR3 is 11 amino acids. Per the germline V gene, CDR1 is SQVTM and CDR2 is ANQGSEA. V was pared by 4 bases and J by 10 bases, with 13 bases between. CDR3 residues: CSVAEGGGAFF. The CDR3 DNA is TGCAGCGTTGCGGAGGGGGGGGGAGCTTTCTTT.

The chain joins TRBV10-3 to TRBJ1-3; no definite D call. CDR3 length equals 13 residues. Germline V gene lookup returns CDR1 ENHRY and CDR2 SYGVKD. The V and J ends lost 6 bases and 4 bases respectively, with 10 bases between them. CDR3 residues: CAIRERAGNTIYF. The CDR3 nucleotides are TGTGCCATCAGAGAGAGAGCAGGAAACACCATATATTTT.

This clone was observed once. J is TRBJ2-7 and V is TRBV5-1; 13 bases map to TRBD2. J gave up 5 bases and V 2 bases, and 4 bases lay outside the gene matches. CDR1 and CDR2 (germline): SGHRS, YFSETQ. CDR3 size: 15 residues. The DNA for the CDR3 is TGCGCCAGCAGCTTTGCAGGACTAGCGGGAGACGAGCAGTACTTC. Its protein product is CASSFAGLAGDEQYF.

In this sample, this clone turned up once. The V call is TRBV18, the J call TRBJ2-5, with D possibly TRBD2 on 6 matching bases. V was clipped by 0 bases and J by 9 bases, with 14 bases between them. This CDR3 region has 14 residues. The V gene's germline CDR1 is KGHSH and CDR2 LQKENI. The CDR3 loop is CASSPPGLGGSQYF. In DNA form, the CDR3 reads TGTGCCAGCTCACCACCGGGACTCGGCGGATCCCAGTACTTC. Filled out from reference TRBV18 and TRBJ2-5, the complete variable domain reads NAGVMQNPRHLVRRRGQEARLRCSPMKGHSHVYWYRQLPEEGLKFMVYLQKENIIDESGMPKERFSAEFPKEGPSILRIQQVVRGDSAAYFCASSPPGLGGSQYFGPGTRLLVL.

This CDR3 reads CSVEGQGRDYGYTF. The CDR3 DNA reads as TGCAGCGTTGAAGGACAGGGAAGAGACTATGGCTACACCTTC. The rearrangement joins TRBV29-1 to TRBJ1-2; 7 positions agree with TRBD1. J lost 3 bases, V lost 1 base, and 5 bases had no gene match. Germline V gene data show CDR1 as SQVTM and CDR2 as ANQGSEA. The CDR3 loop spans 14 amino acids.

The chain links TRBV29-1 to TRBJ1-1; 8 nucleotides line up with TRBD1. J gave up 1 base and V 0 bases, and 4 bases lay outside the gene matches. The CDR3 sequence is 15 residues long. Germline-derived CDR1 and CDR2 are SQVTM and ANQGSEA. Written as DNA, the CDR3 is TGCAGCGTTGAAGACCAGGGACAGGCGAACACTGAAGCTTTCTTT. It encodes CSVEDQGQANTEAFF.

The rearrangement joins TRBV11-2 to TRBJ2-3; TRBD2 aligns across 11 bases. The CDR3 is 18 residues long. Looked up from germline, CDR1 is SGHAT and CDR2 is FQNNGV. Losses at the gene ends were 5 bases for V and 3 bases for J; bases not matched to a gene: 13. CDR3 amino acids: CASSPPLAGDLRTDTQYF. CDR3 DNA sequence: TGTGCCAGCAGCCCACCACTAGCGGGGGACCTAAGGACAGATACGCAGTATTTT. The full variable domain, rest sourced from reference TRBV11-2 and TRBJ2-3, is EAGVAQSPRYKIIEKRQSVAFWCNPISGHATLYWYQQILGQGPKLLIQFQNNGVVDDSQLPKDRFSAERLKGVDSTLKIQPAKLEDSAVYLCASSPPLAGDLRTDTQYFGPGTRLTVL.